A single sample is the source of the 26 T cell receptor beta chains below, sequenced in a study of blood T cell repertoires in COVID-19. Produced via immunoSEQ multiplex PCR; TCRdb's table is partial and in-frame only. The sample shows approximately 88,000 clones, roughly 84% of them seen only once. Material: peripheral blood. The receptor set was obtained from a woman in her 70s with acute or convalescent COVID-19.

The chain has TRBV29-1 and TRBJ1-2, with TRBD1 matching over 9 bases. V gave up 5 bases and J gave up 8 bases; unmatched junction bases: 9. The CDR3 is made up of 13 amino acids. Germline CDR1 SQVTM, CDR2 ANQGSEA. The CDR3 here is CSVPKGQGRGYTF. DNA of the CDR3: TGCAGCGTTCCCAAAGGACAGGGGAGGGGCTACACCTTC.

This sequence joins TRBV28 and TRBJ1-2; D is unclear. The CDR3 is 13 amino acids. V was shortened by 3 bases and J by 4 bases, with 9 bases between the two germline ends. Germline CDR1 is MDHEN and CDR2 is SYDVKM. This CDR3 is CASSLEGAYGYTF. The CDR3 DNA reads TGTGCCAGCAGTTTGGAGGGAGCCTATGGCTACACCTTC.

In its sample, this clone was seen once. The rearrangement links TRBV7-9 to TRBJ1-5; 7 bases align to TRBD1. There are 14 residues in the CDR3. The germline V gene encodes CDR1 SEHNR and CDR2 FQNEAQ (reference sequence). The V segment lost 5 bases and the J segment 4 bases; nucleotides outside the gene matches: 5. CDR3: CASSPGQINQPQHF. The DNA for the CDR3 is TGTGCCAGCAGCCCGGGACAGATTAATCAGCCCCAGCATTTT.

This sequence joins TRBV6-2 or TRBV6-3 and TRBJ2-1; D is unclear. This CDR3 spans 14 amino acids. Germline V lookup: CDR1 MNHEY, CDR2 SVGEGT. Trimming stripped 2 bases from V and 2 bases from J, with 7 bases between. For the CDR3, the DNA is TGTGCCAGCAGTTACGACCGGGCCTACAATGAGCAGTTCTTC. Residues: CASSYDRAYNEQFF.

The gene calls are TRBV5-6 and TRBJ1-6; no definite D call. The CDR3 consists of 15 residues. V was shortened by 0 bases and J by 0 bases, with 4 bases between the two germline ends. Germline V CDR1 and CDR2: SGHDT, YYEEEE. The CDR3 sequence: CASSLANSYNSPLHF. CDR3 nucleotides: TGTGCCAGCAGCTTGGCAAACTCCTATAATTCACCCCTCCACTTT.

The V call is TRBV5-5, the J call TRBJ1-4; no definite D call. Trimming shortened V by 7 bases and J by 5 bases, and 15 bases separated the two germline ends. Germline CDR1 is SGHKS and CDR2 is YYEKEE (reference sequence). CDR3 length equals 14 residues. As DNA, the CDR3 is TGTGCCAGCTCCGTGATCGGGAGCAATGAAAAACTGTTTTTT. Its translation is CASSVIGSNEKLFF.

The V and J genes are TRBV4-1 and TRBJ1-5, with D perhaps matching TRBD1 (6 bases). This CDR3 is built from 16 residues. The V gene's germline CDR1 is MGHRA and CDR2 YSYEKL. Trimming cost V 2 bases and J 0 bases, with 11 bases left between them. This CDR3 reads CASSQYRDLSNQPQHF. CDR3 nucleotide sequence: TGCGCCAGCAGCCAATACAGGGACCTTAGCAATCAGCCCCAGCATTTT.

The sample holds one count of this clone. V and J are TRBV5-6 and TRBJ1-2, with TRBD1 matching over 10 bases. Germline CDR1 reads SGHDT; CDR2 reads YYEEEE. J lost 8 bases, V lost 7 bases, and 11 bases had no gene match. The CDR3 runs to 14 residues. CDR3 in DNA: TGTGCCAGCCGCCAGACAGGGGGCCTTCTGGGCTACACCTTC. Protein sequence: CASRQTGGLLGYTF. Drawing the rest from reference TRBV5-6 and TRBJ1-2, the complete variable domain is DAGVTQSPTHLIKTRGQQVTLRCSPKSGHDTVSWYQQALGQGPQFIFQYYEEEERQRGNFPDRFSGHQFPNYSSELNVNALLLGDSALYLCASRQTGGLLGYTFGSGTRLTVV.

The chain is built from TRBV7-2 and TRBJ2-2; D gene ambiguous. In germline, CDR1 is SGHTA, CDR2 FQGNSA. This CDR3 region has 14 residues. Trimming took 1 base from V and 5 from J, leaving 8 bases between them. CDR3 bases: TGTGCCAGCAGCTTAGAAACCAGTACCGGGGAGCTGTTTTTT. Its protein is CASSLETSTGELFF. The variable domain in full, with the rest retrieved from reference TRBV7-2 and TRBJ2-2, is GAGVSQSPSNKVTEKGKDVELRCDPISGHTALYWYRQSLGQGLEFLIYFQGNSAPDKSGLPSDRFSAERTGGSVSTLTIQRTQQEDSAVYLCASSLETSTGELFFGEGSRLTVL.

The V gene is TRBV2, the J gene TRBJ2-2; D unresolved. This CDR3 is 14 amino acids long. CDR1 is SNHLY and CDR2 is FYNNEI in the germline V gene. Trimming shortened V by 7 bases and J by 10 bases, and 19 bases separated the two germline ends. Written as DNA, the CDR3 is TGTGCCAGCAACCCCCGTTCGGTCCCCAAGGAGCTGTTTTTT. Protein: CASNPRSVPKELFF. Supplemented by reference TRBV2 and TRBJ2-2, the full variable domain reads EPEVTQTPSHQVTQMGQEVILRCVPISNHLYFYWYRQILGQKVEFLVSFYNNEISEKSEIFDDQFSVERPDGSNFTLKIRSTKLEDSAMYFCASNPRSVPKELFFGEGSRLTVL.

The CDR3, as DNA: TGTGCCAGCAGTTACACGGGGGAGCAAGAGACCCAGTACTTC. Protein sequence: CASSYTGEQETQYF. The rearrangement links TRBV6-5 to TRBJ2-5, with a tentative D call TRBD2 (6 bases). Trimming left V 2 bases short and J 2 bases short, with 9 bases between. Per germline, CDR1 MNHEY and CDR2 SVGAGI. This CDR3 has 14 amino acids.

This clone was detected only once. The chain joins TRBV2 to TRBJ2-2, with D perhaps matching TRBD2 (7 bases). The V and J ends lost 2 bases and 6 bases respectively, with 13 bases between them. This CDR3 has 15 residues. Germline loops: CDR1 SNHLY, CDR2 FYNNEI. The CDR3 DNA is TGTGCCAGCAGTGAAAGGGGAGGGGGGGCCGGGGAGCTGTTTTTT. Its protein is CASSERGGGAGELFF.

V usage is TRBV10-3 and J usage is TRBJ2-1, with TRBD2 matching over 8 bases. The CDR3 runs 19 residues. With 6 bases clipped from V and 1 base from J, the junction kept 17 bases outside the gene matches. Germline loops: CDR1 ENHRY, CDR2 SYGVKD. This CDR3 is CAIRKREQTNPRSYNEQFF. Here the CDR3 DNA reads TGTGCCATCAGGAAGCGGGAGCAAACCAACCCCAGGTCCTACAATGAGCAGTTCTTC.

The chain has TRBV28 and TRBJ2-1; 8 nucleotides line up with TRBD1. Trimming at V came to 5 bases and at J to 3 bases, leaving 6 bases not matched to a gene. This CDR3 is 15 amino acids long. Germline V CDR1 and CDR2: MDHEN, SYDVKM. The CDR3 protein is CASSPRTGIYNEQFF. The CDR3 nucleotides read TGTGCCAGCAGTCCCCGGACAGGGATCTACAATGAGCAGTTCTTC.

V usage is TRBV10-3 and J usage is TRBJ2-1; 8 positions match TRBD2. Trimming removed 6 bases from V and 5 bases from J; junction bases left unmatched: 6. The CDR3 consists of 14 residues. CDR1 is ENHRY, CDR2 SYGVKD, per germline. In DNA, the CDR3 is TGTGCCATCAGCGGGACTAGGAACGACAATGAGCAGTTCTTC. Protein product: CAISGTRNDNEQFF.

This clone was recorded once. This chain joins TRBV7-2 and TRBJ2-2, with 7 bases that match TRBD1. The CDR3 has 14 amino acids. Germline V gives CDR1 SGHTA, CDR2 FQGNSA. V was clipped by 3 bases and J by 6 bases; unmatched bases: 4. The CDR3 loop reads CASSFSQGAGELFF. The CDR3 DNA sequence: TGTGCCAGCAGCTTTAGTCAGGGGGCCGGGGAGCTGTTTTTT.

The genes are TRBV5-1 and TRBJ2-5; 8 bases match TRBD1. V was clipped by 0 bases and J by 3 bases; unmatched bases: 4. From germline, CDR1 is SGHRS and CDR2 YFSETQ. This CDR3 region has 15 residues. The CDR3: CASSLDGTGEETQYF. As DNA, the CDR3 is TGCGCCAGCAGCTTGGATGGGACAGGAGAAGAGACCCAGTACTTC.

The gene calls are TRBV5-1 and TRBJ2-3, with a tentative D call TRBD2 (5 bases). Between the trimmed V and J ends, which lost 4 bases and 0 bases, there was a span of 12 bases. Germline assignment: CDR1 SGHRS and CDR2 YFSETQ. This CDR3 comprises 15 residues. The CDR3 coding sequence is TGCGCCAGCAGCGACCCGGGAACTAGCACAGATACGCAGTATTTT. Residues: CASSDPGTSTDTQYF. The variable domain in full, with the rest retrieved from reference TRBV5-1 and TRBJ2-3, is KAGVTQTPRYLIKTRGQQVTLSCSPISGHRSVSWYQQTPGQGLQFLFEYFSETQRNKGNFPGRFSGRQFSNSRSEMNVSTLELGDSALYLCASSDPGTSTDTQYFGPGTRLTVL.

The chain couples TRBV3-1 (or the pseudogene TRBV3-2) to TRBJ1-1; D remains ambiguous. Germline V gives CDR1 LGHDT, CDR2 YNNKEL (reference sequence). Deletions cut 1 base from V and 1 base from J, with 4 bases between. CDR3 size: 13 residues. The CDR3 sequence: CASSQVWNTEAFF. The CDR3 DNA follows: TGTGCCAGCAGCCAAGTATGGAACACTGAAGCTTTCTTT.

The J gene is TRBJ2-1, the V gene TRBV28, with D tentatively TRBD2 (6 bases). V lost 7 bases to trimming and J lost 7 bases, with 8 bases between them. Germline V gene lookup returns CDR1 MDHEN and CDR2 SYDVKM. The CDR3 is 11 amino acids. CDR3 nucleotides: TGTGCCAGCAATAGCGGAAATGAGCAGTTCTTC. Its translation is CASNSGNEQFF.

The chain is built from TRBV6-6 and TRBJ1-5, with no clear D. The CDR3 length is 14 residues. Trimming shortened V by 7 bases and J by 2 bases, and 12 bases separated the two germline ends. Germline assignment: CDR1 MNHNY and CDR2 SVGAGI (reference sequence). CDR3 amino acids: CASKRPEGNQPQHF. As DNA, the CDR3 is TGTGCCAGCAAGAGACCGGAGGGCAATCAGCCCCAGCATTTT.

This chain uses TRBV24-1 with TRBJ2-7, with 10 bases fitting TRBD2. After removal of 3 bases from V and 3 bases from J, the junction contained 7 bases not matched to a gene. This CDR3 comprises 16 residues. The germline CDR1 and CDR2 sequences are KGHDR and SFDVKD. CDR3 DNA sequence: TGTGCCACCAGTGATCTTAGCGGGAGGTTCCTCTACGAGCAGTACGTC. Translation: CATSDLSGRFLYEQYV.

The J gene is TRBJ1-1, the V gene TRBV6-5; D is unclear. This CDR3 has 15 amino acids. CDR1 MNHEY and CDR2 SVGAGI come from the germline V gene. The V and J ends lost 6 bases and 2 bases respectively, with 16 bases between them. The CDR3 spells CASRSAGPLNTEAFF. CDR3 DNA: TGTGCCAGCAGGAGCGCGGGTCCTCTTAACACTGAAGCTTTCTTT.

The chain has TRBV7-6 and TRBJ2-5; no definite D call. V dropped 1 base and J dropped 2 bases, with 11 bases sitting between them. CDR1 and CDR2 from the germline V gene are SGHVS and FNYEAQ. The CDR3 runs 15 residues. The CDR3 nucleotides read TGTGCCAGCAGCTTAGTACACACAGATCAAGAGACCCAGTACTTC. Translated: CASSLVHTDQETQYF.

The rearrangement joins TRBV19 to TRBJ2-7; 8 bases agree with TRBD2. Germline CDR1 and CDR2: LNHDA and SQIVND (reference sequence). The V gene end was trimmed by 4 bases and the J gene end by 6 bases; junction bases not matched to a gene: 11. The CDR3 is 15 residues long. DNA of the CDR3: TGTGCCAGTAGTACCCGGGAGGGGGAAGGGCGCGAGCAGTACGTC. Its translation is CASSTREGEGREQYV.

This clone has a single count. The rearrangement uses TRBV5-1 and TRBJ2-7; 9 positions match TRBD1. The CDR3 covers 16 residues. CDR1 and CDR2 (germline): SGHRS, YFSETQ. V was pared by 4 bases and J by 3 bases, with 11 bases of the junction left unmatched. CDR3 residues: CASSPDGDRAFYEQYV. The CDR3 bases are TGCGCCAGCAGCCCGGACGGGGACAGGGCGTTCTACGAGCAGTACGTC.